Each of the 21 T cell receptor beta chains below was sequenced from the same sample in a study of naive and memory T cell subsets. Four PCR rounds used nested alpha and beta constant region primers plus the SP2 primer. MiXCR, run by TCRdb on the UMI-ligation and nested PCR reads, gives a single entry per CDR3 protein. The data hold under 25,000 distinct CDR3 sequences, with roughly 6% observed a single time. Treatment: skin biopsy from PPD injection site in Mantoux-positive individual. A UMI-containing oligonucleotide was joined by 3' ligation to the TCR cDNA template. Here the sequenced sample was skin, taken from a tuberculin skin test site. Receptor source: an adult in good health.

This clonotype was counted ten times or more. The genes are TRBV6-6 and TRBJ2-7, with 11 bases identical to TRBD1. Germline CDR1 MNHNY, CDR2 SVGAGI (reference sequence). The V segment lost 6 bases and the J segment 6 bases; nucleotides outside the gene matches: 1. The CDR3 is made up of 12 amino acids. CDR3 coding DNA: TGTGCCAGCAGGGGACAGGGGGTCGAGCAGTACTTC. It specifies CASRGQGVEQYF.

This clonotype was counted between two and nine times. The CDR3: CASSDHRGLSHAQYF. Here the CDR3 DNA reads TGCGCCAGCAGTGACCATCGGGGGTTGTCACACGCGCAGTATTTT. The chain links TRBV4-1 to TRBJ2-3; tentative D call: TRBD2 (6 bases). V was pared by 6 bases and J by 10 bases, with 23 bases between. Germline loops: CDR1 MGHRA, CDR2 YSYEKL. The CDR3 has 15 residues.

DNA for the CDR3: TGTGCCAGCAGCTTAACTTATGCTGAGATCTACGAGCAGTACTTC. Translation gives CASSLTYAEIYEQYF. The genes are TRBV7-3 and TRBJ2-7; D is uncertain. V was cut by 0 bases and J by 3 bases, with 12 bases left in between. Per the germline V gene, CDR1 is SGHTA and CDR2 is FQGTGA. The CDR3 has 15 residues.

This clonotype is judged medium-sized (0.01 to 0.1%). This rearrangement joins TRBV29-1 to TRBJ1-3; D gene uncertain. The CDR3 sequence is 13 residues long. V was pared by 7 bases and J by 1 base, with 11 bases between. Germline V lookup: CDR1 SQVTM, CDR2 ANQGSEA. CDR3 sequence reads: CSASTGSGNTIYF. The CDR3 region has the DNA TGCAGCGCATCGACGGGTTCTGGAAACACCATATATTTT.

The chain carries TRBV15 and TRBJ1-5; D call uncertain. Looked up from germline, CDR1 is LNHNV and CDR2 is YYDKDF (reference sequence). V dropped 5 bases and J dropped 6 bases, with 17 bases sitting between them. This CDR3 comprises 15 residues. This CDR3 reads CATSEVAGLGQPQHF. The CDR3 DNA sequence: TGTGCCACCAGCGAGGTCGCAGGTCTCGGTCAGCCCCAGCATTTT.

By share, this clonotype ranks as medium-sized. V and J are TRBV9 and TRBJ2-6; a possible D gene is TRBD2 (5 bases). Looked up from germline, CDR1 is SGDLS and CDR2 is YYNGEE. V lost 7 bases to trimming and J lost 0 bases, with 14 bases between them. This CDR3 has 16 amino acids. As DNA, the CDR3 is TGTGCCAGCGAACGGGGTGGGAGCTCTGGGGCCAACGTCCTGACTTTC. Translating it yields CASERGGSSGANVLTF. Based on the CDR3 plus reference TRBV9 and TRBJ2-6, the full variable domain is DSGVTQTPKHLITATGQRVTLRCSPRSGDLSVYWYQQSLDQGLQFLIQYYNGEERAKGNILERFSAQQFPDLHSELNLSSLELGDSALYFCASERGGSSGANVLTFGAGSRLTVL.

This clonotype has a count of ten or more. The chain has TRBV9 and TRBJ2-4; possibly TRBD2 for D (6 bases). This CDR3 region has 17 residues. The germline CDR1 and CDR2 sequences are SGDLS and YYNGEE. V was clipped by 3 bases and J by 7 bases, with 23 bases between them. This chain's CDR3 is CASSDPPGTPTGNIQYF. As DNA, the CDR3 is TGTGCCAGCAGCGACCCTCCCGGGACTCCAACGGGGAACATTCAGTACTTC. The full variable domain, completed using reference TRBV9 and TRBJ2-4, is DSGVTQTPKHLITATGQRVTLRCSPRSGDLSVYWYQQSLDQGLQFLIQYYNGEERAKGNILERFSAQQFPDLHSELNLSSLELGDSALYFCASSDPPGTPTGNIQYFGAGTRLSVL.

There are a few counts of this clonotype. V is TRBV28 and J is TRBJ2-3, with TRBD2 matching over 10 bases. Germline CDR1 reads MDHEN; CDR2 reads SYDVKM. The CDR3 has 20 amino acids. V gave up 3 bases and J gave up 2 bases; unmatched junction bases: 17. The CDR3 DNA reads TGTGCCAGCAGTTTCCCAGGGGGTAGCGGGAGGTACTTATTCACAGATACGCAGTATTTT. Protein product: CASSFPGGSGRYLFTDTQYF.

This clonotype has more than one count but fewer than ten. The chain recombines TRBV2 with TRBJ1-4; no definite D call. The CDR3 is 14 residues long. V was cut by 6 bases and J by 3 bases, with 11 bases left in between. Germline CDR1 is SNHLY and CDR2 is FYNNEI. The CDR3 loop is CASSHTPPNEKLFF. CDR3 nucleotides: TGTGCCAGCAGCCATACCCCCCCTAATGAAAAACTGTTTTTT. Supplemented by reference TRBV2 and TRBJ1-4, the full variable domain reads EPEVTQTPSHQVTQMGQEVILRCVPISNHLYFYWYRQILGQKVEFLVSFYNNEISEKSEIFDDQFSVERPDGSNFTLKIRSTKLEDSAMYFCASSHTPPNEKLFFGSGTQLSVL.

This chain joins TRBV30 and TRBJ1-2; 9 nucleotides align to TRBD1. Per germline, CDR1 GTSNPN and CDR2 SVGIG (reference sequence). There are 15 residues in the CDR3. The junction had 9 bases not matched to a gene; V was cut back by 2 bases and J by 5 bases. The CDR3 bases are TGTGCCTGGAGTCCGCGGGGACAGGGACATTATGGCTACACCTTC. Translated: CAWSPRGQGHYGYTF. The full variable domain, completed using reference TRBV30 and TRBJ1-2, is SQTIHQWPATLVQPVGSPLSLECTVEGTSNPNLYWYRQAAGRGLQLLFYSVGIGQISSEVPQNLSASRPQDRQFILSSKKLLLSDSGFYLCAWSPRGQGHYGYTFGSGTRLTVV.

The J gene is TRBJ1-5, the V gene TRBV15; a weak D match, TRBD1 (6 bases). This CDR3 is built from 15 residues. Germline V gene sequence: CDR1 LNHNV, CDR2 YYDKDF (reference sequence). V lost 9 bases and J 0 bases, leaving 15 bases between the germline ends. As DNA, the CDR3 is TGTGCCACGAAGGCAGGGGACGGTAGCAATCAGCCCCAGCATTTT. It codes for CATKAGDGSNQPQHF. The variable domain in full, completed from reference TRBV15 and TRBJ1-5, reads DAMVIQNPRYQVTQFGKPVTLSCSQTLNHNVMYWYQQKSSQAPKLLFHYYDKDFNNEADTPDNFQSRRPNTSFCFLDIRSPGLGDTAMYLCATKAGDGSNQPQHFGDGTRLSIL.

This clonotype was seen many times. The chain joins TRBV20-1 to TRBJ2-7; 9 bases are shared with TRBD2. V lost 1 base, J lost 6 bases, and 22 bases stayed unmatched. This CDR3 has 19 residues. Germline CDR1 DFQATT, CDR2 SNEGSKA (reference sequence). DNA for the CDR3: TGCAGTGCTAGAGTTCCCTCCGGGACTAGCCCCGGGAGGGGCCTCGAGCAGTACTTC. Encoded protein: CSARVPSGTSPGRGLEQYF.

This clonotype has just a few counts. The J gene is TRBJ1-4, the V gene TRBV30, with a possible D match to TRBD1 (5 bases). The germline V gene has CDR1 GTSNPN and CDR2 SVGIG (reference sequence). V lost 0 bases to trimming and J lost 8 bases, with 13 bases between them. The CDR3 has 14 amino acids. The CDR3 DNA reads TGTGCCTGGAGTGTAGGTCAGGGTAACGAAAAACTGTTTTTT. This translates into CAWSVGQGNEKLFF.

This rearrangement joins TRBV15 to TRBJ1-2, with TRBD1 as a possible D gene (5 bases). This CDR3 spans 14 amino acids. Germline CDR1 LNHNV, CDR2 YYDKDF (reference sequence). Trimming shortened V by 0 bases and J by 4 bases, and 9 bases separated the two germline ends. Written as DNA, the CDR3 is TGTGCCACCAGCAGAGATCGACAGTCCTATGGCTACACCTTC. Translating it yields CATSRDRQSYGYTF. The full variable domain, with the rest looked up from reference TRBV15 and TRBJ1-2, is DAMVIQNPRYQVTQFGKPVTLSCSQTLNHNVMYWYQQKSSQAPKLLFHYYDKDFNNEADTPDNFQSRRPNTSFCFLDIRSPGLGDTAMYLCATSRDRQSYGYTFGSGTRLTVV.

This clonotype was counted ten times or more. This chain links TRBV7-3 with TRBJ2-3, with D possibly being TRBD2 (7 bases). The V end lost 1 base, the J end lost 4 bases, and 9 bases lay between the germline ends. This CDR3 region has 14 residues. Germline loops: CDR1 SGHTA, CDR2 FQGTGA. The CDR3 spells CASSLRGGPDTQYF. Written as DNA, the CDR3 is TGTGCCAGCAGCTTAAGGGGGGGCCCAGATACGCAGTATTTT. Full variable domain (remainder filled in from reference TRBV7-3 and TRBJ2-3): GAGVSQTPSNKVTEKGKYVELRCDPISGHTALYWYRQSLGQGPEFLIYFQGTGAADDSGLPNDRFFAVRPEGSVSTLKIQRTERGDSAVYLCASSLRGGPDTQYFGPGTRLTVL.

In this sample, this clonotype turned up many times. V is TRBV19 and J is TRBJ1-2; D remains ambiguous. Deletions cut 4 bases from V and 0 bases from J, with 12 bases between. This CDR3 has 15 amino acids. CDR1 LNHDA and CDR2 SQIVND come from the germline V gene (reference sequence). The DNA of the CDR3 is TGTGCCAGTAGTAAAACAGAGAAGACTAACTATGGCTACACCTTC. It yields the protein CASSKTEKTNYGYTF.

This clonotype has a count of ten or more. The chain recombines TRBV20-1 with TRBJ1-3; D might be TRBD1 (6 bases). V lost 1 base to trimming and J lost 0 bases, with 13 bases between them. Germline loops: CDR1 DFQATT, CDR2 SNEGSKA (reference sequence). This CDR3 is 16 amino acids long. Here the CDR3 DNA reads TGCAGTGCTAGAGGGCAGGGGAGACTCTCTGGAAACACCATATATTTT. Amino acids: CSARGQGRLSGNTIYF.

There are many counts of this clonotype. The chain is built from TRBV7-2 and TRBJ2-7, with D unclear. V gave up 1 base and J gave up 0 bases, with 7 bases separating them. Germline V gene sequence: CDR1 SGHTA, CDR2 FQGNSA. The CDR3 is 14 amino acids. CDR3 nucleotides: TGTGCCAGCAGCTTAGACGGCAGCTCCTACGAGCAGTACTTC. This gives the protein CASSLDGSSYEQYF.

By proportion, this clonotype is medium-sized (0.01 to 0.1%). The chain recombines TRBV9 with TRBJ2-1; D is undetermined. The CDR3 runs to 14 residues. Trimming took 3 bases from V and 0 from J, leaving 7 bases between them. The germline V gene encodes CDR1 SGDLS and CDR2 YYNGEE. In DNA, the CDR3 is TGTGCCAGCAGCGGATGGGACTCCTACAATGAGCAGTTCTTC. Translated, it gives CASSGWDSYNEQFF. Looking up the rest from reference TRBV9 and TRBJ2-1 gives the full variable domain: DSGVTQTPKHLITATGQRVTLRCSPRSGDLSVYWYQQSLDQGLQFLIQYYNGEERAKGNILERFSAQQFPDLHSELNLSSLELGDSALYFCASSGWDSYNEQFFGPGTRLTVL.

This chain links TRBV6-1 with TRBJ2-7; 8 positions match TRBD1. Germline-derived CDR1 and CDR2 are MNHNS and SASEGT. The CDR3 runs 16 residues. V lost 6 bases, J lost 0 bases, and 10 bases stayed unmatched. The CDR3 bases are TGTGCCAGCAGACGACAGGGGACGGACAGCTCCTACGAGCAGTACTTC. It codes for CASRRQGTDSSYEQYF.

This clonotype was counted only a few times. The chain uses TRBV29-1 and TRBJ1-2, with 8 bases that match TRBD1. The length of the CDR3 is 13 residues. V shed 5 bases, J shed 0 bases, and the junction held 2 bases outside the gene matches. Germline CDR1 is SQVTM and CDR2 is ANQGSEA. The CDR3 sequence: CSVPGQANYGYTF. CDR3 in DNA: TGCAGCGTTCCGGGACAGGCTAACTATGGCTACACCTTC.